This TCR beta chain was found in a study of cytomegalovirus exposure and HLA in healthy donors. For the study at large: Samples from HLA-typed donors yielded about 86 million unique TCRs in an early data release. Researchers found that approximately 85% of fewer than 450 genotyped donors fell within the Caucasian-associated ancestry cluster. Whole-study results and caveats: The authors later linked a missense DCLRE1C variant to TCR beta V- and J-gene trimming.

The CDR3 sequence is 16 residues long. The V end was cut by 0 bases, the J end by 0 bases, with 13 bases between. CDR1 is SGHTS, CDR2 YDEGEE, per germline. A multiplex PCR was run with 60 Vbeta primers and 13 Jbeta primers. Sequencing was performed with immunoSEQ multiplex PCR; in TCRdb, only in-frame clones are kept and a portion is missing. The profile shows 95,000 to 150,000 clones, about 60% of them singletons. Of note for this clone: The antigen is undetermined.

The TCR sequence derives from a man aged 35 to 55 in good health and CMV-seropositive. The rearrangement links TRBV5-8 to TRBJ2-7; D is ambiguous. The sample was PBMCs. The CDR3 loop is CASSLVRSTSSYEQYF. CDR3 nucleotide sequence: TGTGCCAGCAGCTTGGTGAGAAGTACGAGCTCCTACGAGCAGTACTTC.